These T cell receptor beta chains were read from a single sample in a study of blood T cells in healthy people across ages. One entry per CDR3 protein, called by TCRdb with MiXCR from the 5' RACE reads. The sample lists approximately 960,000 distinct CDR3 sequences; almost 30% were seen once. The data also belong to a second study, concerning T cells of mothers and their children.

What was sequenced was blood. These receptor sequences come from a woman in her forties in good health. The CDR3 runs from the conserved cysteine through the conserved F or W. D genes are given only for firm matches. Clone sizes are given selectively: once, few, many, or a class where the clone is expanded.

d_call cdr3_length j_call v_call clone_size cdr3_nt cdr3_aa
. 14 TRBJ2-1 TRBV6-6 . TGTGCCAGCACCCAGCTAGGAGCCCTTAATGAGCAGTTCTTC CASTQLGALNEQFF
. 13 TRBJ2-1 TRBV4-2 once TGTGTCAGCAGCCACCCCGGGGGACCTGAGCAGTTCTTC CVSSHPGGPEQFF
TRBD1 16 TRBJ1-2 TRBV28 . TGTGCCAGCAGTCGCAACCGGGACAGGGACCTCTATGGCTACACCTTC CASSRNRDRDLYGYTF
. 13 TRBJ1-5 TRBV7-8 many TGTGCCAGCAGCTTAGCCGGGGATCAGCCCCAGCATTTT CASSLAGDQPQHF
. 19 TRBJ2-2 TRBV14 . TGTGCCAGCAGCCAAGATAGGTTGGGAGGACTGAGGAACACCGGGGAGCTGTTTTTT CASSQDRLGGLRNTGELFF
. 16 TRBJ2-3 TRBV4-1 . TGCGCCAGCAGCCCCTCGGGAGCGGGTATCACAGATACGCAGTATTTT CASSPSGAGITDTQYF
. 13 TRBJ2-7 TRBV4-3 many TGCGCCAGCAGCTCGAGAGAGGGCCGCGAGCAGTACTTC CASSSREGREQYF
. 12 TRBJ2-7 TRBV24-1 few TGTGCCACCAGTGCGGGGGTCGGCGAGCAGTACTTC CATSAGVGEQYF
. 12 TRBJ1-2 TRBV20-1 . TGCAGTGCTAGTTTGTCCGACTATGGCTACACCTTC CSASLSDYGYTF
. 15 TRBJ1-1 TRBV2 . TGTGCCAGCAGTGAAGCGGGCTTCAGGGTTACTGAAGCTTTCTTT CASSEAGFRVTEAFF
. 13 TRBJ2-5 TRBV20-1 . TGCAGTGCCCCCCATGACCGTGAGAGAATCCAGTACTTC CSAPHDRERIQYF
. 13 TRBJ2-3 TRBV2 few TGTGCCAGCATTGGGCCGCTGCGAGATACGCAGTATTTT CASIGPLRDTQYF
. 15 TRBJ2-1 TRBV7-2 many TGTGCCAGCAGCACTGATATTATGGAGTACAATGAGCAGTTCTTC CASSTDIMEYNEQFF
. 17 TRBJ2-7 TRBV12-3/TRBV12-4 . TGTGCCAGCAGCTTAGGGATCGGGGCTATCAGCTCCTACGAGCAGTACTTC CASSLGIGAISSYEQYF
TRBD1 12 TRBJ1-3 TRBV20-1 few TGCAGTGCTCGACAGGGTAGGGACACCATATATTTT CSARQGRDTIYF
. 14 TRBJ1-2 TRBV28 many TGCGCCAGCAGTTTATCCCCAGTAAACTATGGCTACACCTTC CASSLSPVNYGYTF
TRBD2 16 TRBJ2-5 TRBV7-2 . TGTGCCAGCAGCTTGGGACTAGCGGGGGGGCAAGGGACCCAGTACTTC CASSLGLAGGQGTQYF
TRBD1 14 TRBJ1-2 TRBV18 few TGTGCCAGCTCACCAAACCGGGACAGGGGCGGCTACACCTTC CASSPNRDRGGYTF
. 15 TRBJ2-7 TRBV5-1 . TGCGCCAGCAGCTTGGCCGGGGACGGCAACTACGAGCAGTACTTC CASSLAGDGNYEQYF
. 14 TRBJ1-2 TRBV29-1 many TGCAGCGCCCTCCGTGTGGACCTTAACTATGGCTACACCTTC CSALRVDLNYGYTF
TRBD2 17 TRBJ2-1 TRBV5-1 . TGCGCCAGCAGGGAGGGGTCAACTAGCGGGACCCTCGGTGAGCAGTTCTTC CASREGSTSGTLGEQFF
. 16 TRBJ2-3 TRBV4-3 many TGCGCCAGCAGCCAAGTGGCGGGTGCAGTCACAGATACGCAGTATTTT CASSQVAGAVTDTQYF
TRBD2 16 TRBJ2-7 TRBV5-1 . TGCGCCAGTTATCCGACTAGCGGGGGGAGGAACTACGAGCAGTACTTC CASYPTSGGRNYEQYF
TRBD1 14 TRBJ2-5 TRBV13 . TGTGCCAGCAGTCGGGACAGGTGGGAAGAGACCCAGTACTTC CASSRDRWEETQYF
TRBD1 15 TRBJ2-2 TRBV5-1 few TGCGCCAGCAGCCGGACAGGGGGCGACACCGGGGAGCTGTTTTTT CASSRTGGDTGELFF
TRBD2 16 TRBJ2-5 TRBV7-2 once TGTGCCAACAGCTTTGGACTAGCGGGGGGACAAGAGACCCAGTACTTC CANSFGLAGGQETQYF
. 13 TRBJ2-7 TRBV20-1 . TGCAGCTTGGACGGAGGGGTGTCCTACGAGCAGTACTTC CSLDGGVSYEQYF